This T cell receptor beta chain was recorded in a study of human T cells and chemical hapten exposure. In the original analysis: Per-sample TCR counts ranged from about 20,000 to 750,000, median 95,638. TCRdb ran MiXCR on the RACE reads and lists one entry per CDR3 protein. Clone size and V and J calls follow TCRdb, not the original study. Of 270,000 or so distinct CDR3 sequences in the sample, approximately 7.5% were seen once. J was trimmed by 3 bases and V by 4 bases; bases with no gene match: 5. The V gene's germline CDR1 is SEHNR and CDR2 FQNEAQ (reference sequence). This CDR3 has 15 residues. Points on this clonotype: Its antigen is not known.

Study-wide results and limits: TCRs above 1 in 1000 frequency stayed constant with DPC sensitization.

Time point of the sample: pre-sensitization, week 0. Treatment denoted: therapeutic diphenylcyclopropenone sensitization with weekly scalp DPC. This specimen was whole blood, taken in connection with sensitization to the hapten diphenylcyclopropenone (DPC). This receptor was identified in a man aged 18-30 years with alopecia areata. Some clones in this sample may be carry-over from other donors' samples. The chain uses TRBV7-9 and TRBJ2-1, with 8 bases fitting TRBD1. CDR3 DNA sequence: TGTGCCAGCAGCTGGGCCGGGACAGGCTACAATGAGCAGTTCTTC. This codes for CASSWAGTGYNEQFF.